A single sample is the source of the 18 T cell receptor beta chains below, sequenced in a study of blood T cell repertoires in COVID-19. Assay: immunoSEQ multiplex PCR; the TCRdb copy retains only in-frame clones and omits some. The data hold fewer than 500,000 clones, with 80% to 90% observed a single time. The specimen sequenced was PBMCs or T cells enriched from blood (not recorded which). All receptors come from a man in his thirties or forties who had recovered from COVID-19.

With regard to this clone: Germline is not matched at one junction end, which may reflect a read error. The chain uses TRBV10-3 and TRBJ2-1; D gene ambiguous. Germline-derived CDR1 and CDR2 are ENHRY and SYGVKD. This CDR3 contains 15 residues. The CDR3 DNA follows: TGTGCCATCAGTGAGTCCCTACTCTCCCACAATGAGCAGTTCTTC. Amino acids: CAISESLLSHNEQFF.

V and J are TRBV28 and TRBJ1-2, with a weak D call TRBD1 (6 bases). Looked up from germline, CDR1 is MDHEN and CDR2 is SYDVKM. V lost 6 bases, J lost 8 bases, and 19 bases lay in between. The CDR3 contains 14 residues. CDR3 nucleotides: TGTGCCAGCAGACCTCAAACGCCAGGGGTCGGCTACACCTTC. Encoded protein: CASRPQTPGVGYTF.

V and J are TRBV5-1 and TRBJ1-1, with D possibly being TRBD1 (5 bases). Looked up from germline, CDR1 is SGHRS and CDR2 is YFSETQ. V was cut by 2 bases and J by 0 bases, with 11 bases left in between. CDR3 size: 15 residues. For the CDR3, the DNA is TGCGCCAGCAGCTTAGGGGCAGATTTGAACACTGAAGCTTTCTTT. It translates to CASSLGADLNTEAFF.

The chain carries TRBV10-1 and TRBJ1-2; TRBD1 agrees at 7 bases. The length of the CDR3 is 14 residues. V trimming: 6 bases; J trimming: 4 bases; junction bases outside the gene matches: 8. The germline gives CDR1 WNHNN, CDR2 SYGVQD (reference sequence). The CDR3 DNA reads TGCGCCAGCAGAAGGACAGGTAGGGGCTATGGCTACACCTTC. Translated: CASRRTGRGYGYTF.

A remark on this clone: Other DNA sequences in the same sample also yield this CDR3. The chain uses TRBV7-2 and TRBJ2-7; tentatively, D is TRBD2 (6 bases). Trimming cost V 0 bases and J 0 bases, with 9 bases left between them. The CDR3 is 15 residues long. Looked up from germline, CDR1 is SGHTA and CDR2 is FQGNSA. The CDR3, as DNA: TGTGCCAGCAGCTTAGCTAGCGGAAGCTCCTACGAGCAGTACTTC. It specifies CASSLASGSSYEQYF.

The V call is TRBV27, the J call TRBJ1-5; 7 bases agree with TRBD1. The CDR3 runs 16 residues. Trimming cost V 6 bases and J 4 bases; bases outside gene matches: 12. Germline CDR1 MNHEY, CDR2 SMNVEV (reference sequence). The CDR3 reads CASSLKWDRRNQPQHF. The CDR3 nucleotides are TGTGCCAGCAGCCTCAAGTGGGACAGAAGAAATCAGCCCCAGCATTTT.

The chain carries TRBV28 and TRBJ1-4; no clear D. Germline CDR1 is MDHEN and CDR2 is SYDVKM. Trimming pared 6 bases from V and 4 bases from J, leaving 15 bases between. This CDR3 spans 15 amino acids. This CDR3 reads CASRAERVRNEKLFF. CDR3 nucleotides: TGTGCCAGCAGGGCCGAGCGAGTACGTAATGAAAAACTGTTTTTT.

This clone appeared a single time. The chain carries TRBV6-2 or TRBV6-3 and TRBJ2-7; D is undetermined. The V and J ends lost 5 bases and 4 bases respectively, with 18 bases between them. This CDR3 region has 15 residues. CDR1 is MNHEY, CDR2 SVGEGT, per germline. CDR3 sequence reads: CASSHPRSGSYEQYF. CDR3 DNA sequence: TGTGCCAGCAGTCACCCCCGCAGTGGTTCTTACGAGCAGTACTTC.

CDR3 nucleotide sequence: TGTGCCAGCAGCGTAAATAGCGTCAGCCCCGGGGAGCTGTTTTTT. Translated, it gives CASSVNSVSPGELFF. The gene calls are TRBV9 and TRBJ2-2, with D tentatively TRBD2 (5 bases). V was trimmed by 1 base and J by 6 bases, leaving 13 bases between them. Germline V gene data show CDR1 as SGDLS and CDR2 as YYNGEE. There are 15 residues in the CDR3.

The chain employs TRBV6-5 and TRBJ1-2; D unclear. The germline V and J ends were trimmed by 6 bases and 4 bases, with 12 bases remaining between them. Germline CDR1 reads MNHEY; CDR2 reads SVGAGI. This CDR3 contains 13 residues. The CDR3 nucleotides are TGTGCCAGCAGACCCACAGAGGGCTATGGCTACACCTTC. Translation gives CASRPTEGYGYTF.

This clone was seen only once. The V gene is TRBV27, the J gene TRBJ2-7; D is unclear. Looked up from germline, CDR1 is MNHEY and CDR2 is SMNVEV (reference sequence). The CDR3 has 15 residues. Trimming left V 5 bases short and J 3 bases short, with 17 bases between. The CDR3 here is CASSASGPTDYEQYF. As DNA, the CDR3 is TGTGCCAGCAGTGCCTCAGGCCCCACCGACTACGAGCAGTACTTC.

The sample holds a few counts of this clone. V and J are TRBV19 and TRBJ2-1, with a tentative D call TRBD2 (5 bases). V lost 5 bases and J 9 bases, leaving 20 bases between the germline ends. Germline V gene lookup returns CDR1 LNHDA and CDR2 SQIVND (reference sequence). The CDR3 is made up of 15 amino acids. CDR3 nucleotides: TGTGCCAGTAGTTCCCCCGGCCGCCTAGGAGGTGAGCAGTTCTTC. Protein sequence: CASSSPGRLGGEQFF.

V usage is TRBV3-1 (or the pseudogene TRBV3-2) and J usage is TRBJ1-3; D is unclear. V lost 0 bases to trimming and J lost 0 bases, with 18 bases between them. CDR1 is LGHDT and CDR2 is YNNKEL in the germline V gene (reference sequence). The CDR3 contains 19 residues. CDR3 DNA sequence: TGTGCCAGCAGCCAAGATTGGCCCGAAGTTTACAACTCTGGAAACACCATATATTTT. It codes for CASSQDWPEVYNSGNTIYF.

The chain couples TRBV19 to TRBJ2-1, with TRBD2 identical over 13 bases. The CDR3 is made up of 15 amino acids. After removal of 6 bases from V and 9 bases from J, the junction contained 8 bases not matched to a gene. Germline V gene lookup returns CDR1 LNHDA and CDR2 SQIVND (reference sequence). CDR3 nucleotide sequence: TGTGCCAGTAGGACTAGCGGGAGGCGGTATAGTGAGCAGTTCTTC. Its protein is CASRTSGRRYSEQFF.

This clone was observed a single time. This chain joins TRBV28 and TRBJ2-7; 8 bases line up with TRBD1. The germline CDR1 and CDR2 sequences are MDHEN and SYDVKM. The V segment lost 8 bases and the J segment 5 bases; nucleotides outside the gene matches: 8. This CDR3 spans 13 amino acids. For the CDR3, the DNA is TGTGCCAGCCATCGACAGGGGCGCCACGAGCAGTACTTC. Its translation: CASHRQGRHEQYF.

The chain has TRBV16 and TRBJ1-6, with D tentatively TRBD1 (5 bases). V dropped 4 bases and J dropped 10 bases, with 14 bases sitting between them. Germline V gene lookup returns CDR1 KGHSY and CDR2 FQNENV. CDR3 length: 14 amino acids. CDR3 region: CASSRAGLASPLHF. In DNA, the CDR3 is TGTGCCAGCAGCCGAGCAGGGCTCGCCTCACCCCTCCACTTT. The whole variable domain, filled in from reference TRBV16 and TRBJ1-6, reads GEEVAQTPKHLVRGEGQKAKLYCAPIKGHSYVFWYQQVLKNEFKFLISFQNENVFDETGMPKERFSAKCLPNSPCSLEIQATKLEDSAVYFCASSRAGLASPLHFGNGTRLTVT.

The CDR3 loop reads CASTLGTGNYEQYF. CDR3 DNA sequence: TGTGCCAGCACGCTAGGGACAGGAAACTACGAGCAGTACTTC. The chain uses TRBV5-6 and TRBJ2-7; 8 nucleotides agree with TRBD1. CDR3 length equals 14 residues. The germline CDR1 and CDR2 sequences are SGHDT and YYEEEE. The trim removed 6 bases at V and 3 bases at J, leaving 8 bases unmatched.

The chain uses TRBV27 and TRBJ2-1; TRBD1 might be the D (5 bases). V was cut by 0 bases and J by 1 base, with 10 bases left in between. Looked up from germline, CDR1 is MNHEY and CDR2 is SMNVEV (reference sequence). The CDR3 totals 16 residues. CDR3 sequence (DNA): TGTGCCAGCAGTTTATCGGGGCGAGGATCCTACAATGAGCAGTTCTTC. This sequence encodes CASSLSGRGSYNEQFF.